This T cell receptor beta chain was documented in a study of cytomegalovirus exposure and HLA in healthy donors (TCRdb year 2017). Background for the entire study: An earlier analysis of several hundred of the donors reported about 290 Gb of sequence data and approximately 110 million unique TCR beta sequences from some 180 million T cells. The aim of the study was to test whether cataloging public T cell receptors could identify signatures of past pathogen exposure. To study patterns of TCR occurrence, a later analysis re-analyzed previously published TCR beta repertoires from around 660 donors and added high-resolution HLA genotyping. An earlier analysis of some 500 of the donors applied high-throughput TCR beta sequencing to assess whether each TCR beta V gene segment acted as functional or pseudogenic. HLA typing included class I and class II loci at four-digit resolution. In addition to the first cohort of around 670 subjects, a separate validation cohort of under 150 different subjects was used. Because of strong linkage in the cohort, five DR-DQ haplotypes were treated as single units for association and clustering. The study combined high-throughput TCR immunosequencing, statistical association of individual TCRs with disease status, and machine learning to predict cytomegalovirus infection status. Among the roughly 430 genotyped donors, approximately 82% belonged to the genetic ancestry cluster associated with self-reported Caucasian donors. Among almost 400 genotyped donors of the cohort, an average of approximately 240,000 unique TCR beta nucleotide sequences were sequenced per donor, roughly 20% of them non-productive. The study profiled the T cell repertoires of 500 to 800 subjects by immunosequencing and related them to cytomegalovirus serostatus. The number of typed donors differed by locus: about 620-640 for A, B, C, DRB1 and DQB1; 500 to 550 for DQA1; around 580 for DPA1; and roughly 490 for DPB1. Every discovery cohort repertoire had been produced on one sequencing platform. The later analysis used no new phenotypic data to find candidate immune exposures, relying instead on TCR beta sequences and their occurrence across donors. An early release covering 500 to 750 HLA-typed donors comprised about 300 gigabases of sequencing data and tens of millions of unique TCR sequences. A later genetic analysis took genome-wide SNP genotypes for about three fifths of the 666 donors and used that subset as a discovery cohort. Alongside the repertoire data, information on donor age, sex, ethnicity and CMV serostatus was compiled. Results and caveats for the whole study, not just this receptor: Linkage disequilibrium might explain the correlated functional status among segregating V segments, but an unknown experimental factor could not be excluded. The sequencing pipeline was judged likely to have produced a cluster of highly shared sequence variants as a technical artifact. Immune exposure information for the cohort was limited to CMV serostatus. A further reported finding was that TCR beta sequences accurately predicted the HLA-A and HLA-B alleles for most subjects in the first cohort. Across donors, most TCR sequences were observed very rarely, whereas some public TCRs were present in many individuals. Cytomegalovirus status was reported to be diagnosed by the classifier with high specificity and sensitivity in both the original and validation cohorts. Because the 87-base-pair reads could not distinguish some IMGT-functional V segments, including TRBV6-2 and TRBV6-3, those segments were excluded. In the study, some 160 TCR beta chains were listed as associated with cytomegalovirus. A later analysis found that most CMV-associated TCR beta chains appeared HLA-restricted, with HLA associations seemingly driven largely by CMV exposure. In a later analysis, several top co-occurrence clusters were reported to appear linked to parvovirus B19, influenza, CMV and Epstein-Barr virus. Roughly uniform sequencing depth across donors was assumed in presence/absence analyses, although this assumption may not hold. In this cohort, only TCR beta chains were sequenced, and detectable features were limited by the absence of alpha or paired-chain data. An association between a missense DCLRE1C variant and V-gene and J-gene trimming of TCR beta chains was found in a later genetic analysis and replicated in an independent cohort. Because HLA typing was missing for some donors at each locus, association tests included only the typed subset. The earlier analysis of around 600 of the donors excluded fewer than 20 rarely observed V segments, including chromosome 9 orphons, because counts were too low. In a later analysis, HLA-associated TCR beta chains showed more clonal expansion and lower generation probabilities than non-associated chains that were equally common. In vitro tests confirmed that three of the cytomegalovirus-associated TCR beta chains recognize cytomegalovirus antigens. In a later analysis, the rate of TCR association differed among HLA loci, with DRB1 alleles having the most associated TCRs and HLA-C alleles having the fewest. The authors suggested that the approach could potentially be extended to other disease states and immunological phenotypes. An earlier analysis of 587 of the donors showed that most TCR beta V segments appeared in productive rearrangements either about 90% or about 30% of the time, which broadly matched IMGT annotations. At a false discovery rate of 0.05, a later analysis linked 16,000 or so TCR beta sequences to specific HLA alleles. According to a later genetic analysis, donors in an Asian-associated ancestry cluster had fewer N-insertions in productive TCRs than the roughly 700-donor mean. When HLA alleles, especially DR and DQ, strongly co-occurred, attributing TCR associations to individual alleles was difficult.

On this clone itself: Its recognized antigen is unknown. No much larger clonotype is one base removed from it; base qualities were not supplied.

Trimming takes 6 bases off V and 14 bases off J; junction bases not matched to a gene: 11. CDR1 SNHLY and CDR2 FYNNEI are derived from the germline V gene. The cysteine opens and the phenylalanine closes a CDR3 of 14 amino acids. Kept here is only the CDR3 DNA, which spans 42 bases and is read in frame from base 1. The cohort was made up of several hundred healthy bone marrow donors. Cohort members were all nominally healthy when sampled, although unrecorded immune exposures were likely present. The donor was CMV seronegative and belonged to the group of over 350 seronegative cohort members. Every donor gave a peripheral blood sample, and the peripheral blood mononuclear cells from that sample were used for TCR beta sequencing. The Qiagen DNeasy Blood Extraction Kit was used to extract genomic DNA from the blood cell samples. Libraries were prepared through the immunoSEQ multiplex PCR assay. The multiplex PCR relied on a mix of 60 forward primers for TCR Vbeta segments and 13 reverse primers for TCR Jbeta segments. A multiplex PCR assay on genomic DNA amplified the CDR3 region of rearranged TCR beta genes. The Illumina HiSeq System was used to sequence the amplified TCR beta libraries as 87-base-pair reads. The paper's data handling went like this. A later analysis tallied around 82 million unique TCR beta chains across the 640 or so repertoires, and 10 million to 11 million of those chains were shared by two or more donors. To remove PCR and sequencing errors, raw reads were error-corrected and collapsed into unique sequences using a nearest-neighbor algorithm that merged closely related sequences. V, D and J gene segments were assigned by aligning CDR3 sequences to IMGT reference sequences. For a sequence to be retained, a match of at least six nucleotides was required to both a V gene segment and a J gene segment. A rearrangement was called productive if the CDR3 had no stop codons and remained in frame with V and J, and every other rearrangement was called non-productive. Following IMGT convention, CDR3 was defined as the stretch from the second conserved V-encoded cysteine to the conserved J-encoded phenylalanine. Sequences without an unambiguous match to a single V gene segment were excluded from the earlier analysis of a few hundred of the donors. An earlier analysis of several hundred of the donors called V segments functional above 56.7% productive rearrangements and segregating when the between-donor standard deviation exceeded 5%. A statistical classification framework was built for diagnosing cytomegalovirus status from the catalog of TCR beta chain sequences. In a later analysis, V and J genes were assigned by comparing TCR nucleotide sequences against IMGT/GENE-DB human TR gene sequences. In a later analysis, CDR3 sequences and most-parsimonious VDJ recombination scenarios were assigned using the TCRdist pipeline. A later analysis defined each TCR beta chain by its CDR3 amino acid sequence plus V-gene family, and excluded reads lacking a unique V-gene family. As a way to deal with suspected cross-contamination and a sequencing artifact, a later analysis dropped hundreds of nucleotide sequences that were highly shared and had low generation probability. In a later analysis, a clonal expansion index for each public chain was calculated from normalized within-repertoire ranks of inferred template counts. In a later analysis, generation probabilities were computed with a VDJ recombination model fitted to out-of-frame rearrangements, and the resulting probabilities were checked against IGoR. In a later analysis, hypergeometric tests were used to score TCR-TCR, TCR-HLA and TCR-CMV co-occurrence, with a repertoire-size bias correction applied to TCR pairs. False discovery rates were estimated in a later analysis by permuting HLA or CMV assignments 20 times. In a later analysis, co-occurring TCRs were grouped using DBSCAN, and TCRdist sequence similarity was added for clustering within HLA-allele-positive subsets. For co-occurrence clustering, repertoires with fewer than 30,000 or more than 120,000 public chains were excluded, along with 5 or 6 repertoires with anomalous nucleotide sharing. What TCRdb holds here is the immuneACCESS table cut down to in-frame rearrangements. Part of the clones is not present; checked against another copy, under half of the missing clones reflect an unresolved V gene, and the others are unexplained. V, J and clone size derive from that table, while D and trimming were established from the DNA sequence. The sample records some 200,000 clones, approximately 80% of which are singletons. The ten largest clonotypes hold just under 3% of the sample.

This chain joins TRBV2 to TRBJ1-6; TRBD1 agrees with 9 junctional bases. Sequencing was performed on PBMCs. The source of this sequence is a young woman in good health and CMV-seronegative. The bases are TGTGCCAGCAGCAGGGACAGGGAGATATTATCCCTCCACTTT. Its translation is CASSRDREILSLHF.